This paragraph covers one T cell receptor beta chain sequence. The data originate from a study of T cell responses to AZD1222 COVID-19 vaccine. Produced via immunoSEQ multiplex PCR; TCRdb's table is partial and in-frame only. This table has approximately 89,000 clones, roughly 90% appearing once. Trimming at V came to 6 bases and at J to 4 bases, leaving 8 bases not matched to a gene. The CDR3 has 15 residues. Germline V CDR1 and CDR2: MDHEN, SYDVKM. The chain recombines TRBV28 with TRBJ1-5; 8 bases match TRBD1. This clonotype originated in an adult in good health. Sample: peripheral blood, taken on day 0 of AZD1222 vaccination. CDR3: CASRMFGTGNQPQHF. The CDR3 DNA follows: TGTGCCAGCAGAATGTTTGGGACAGGTAATCAGCCCCAGCATTTT.